These T cell receptor beta chains were read from a single sample in a study of T cells of healthy individuals. TCRdb reprocessed the 5' RACE reads with MiXCR, giving one entry per CDR3 protein. This table has about 100,000 distinct CDR3 sequences, 17% appearing once. These receptors were taken from a human donor in good health. CDR3s include the opening cysteine and the closing phenylalanine or tryptophan. The order of the fields is J gene, D gene, V gene, clone size, CDR3 protein, CDR3 DNA. A D gene is named only where the DNA matches it firmly. Size is stated for part of the rows, as once, few or many counts, or as a class when the clone is expanded.

j_call: TRBJ2-3; d_call: TRBD2; v_call: TRBV10-3; clone_size: -; cdr3_aa: CAIRLAGGQGGTDTQYF; cdr3_nt: TGTGCCATCCGCCTAGCGGGAGGCCAAGGGGGCACAGATACGCAGTATTTT
j_call: TRBJ2-3; d_call: -; v_call: TRBV4-3; clone_size: many; cdr3_aa: CASSQDRVAGITDTQYF; cdr3_nt: TGCGCCAGCAGCCAAGATCGAGTAGCTGGCATCACAGATACGCAGTATTTT
j_call: TRBJ2-7; d_call: -; v_call: TRBV7-2; clone_size: many; cdr3_aa: CASSLKQGGSSYEQYF; cdr3_nt: TGTGCCAGCAGCTTAAAACAGGGGGGGAGCTCCTACGAGCAGTACTTC
j_call: TRBJ1-2; d_call: -; v_call: TRBV5-6; clone_size: -; cdr3_aa: CASSFPGRTYGYTF; cdr3_nt: TGTGCCAGCAGCTTCCCAGGCAGAACCTATGGCTACACCTTC
j_call: TRBJ2-7; d_call: -; v_call: TRBV7-3; clone_size: few; cdr3_aa: CASSSGDEQYF; cdr3_nt: TGTGCCAGCAGCTCAGGGGACGAGCAGTACTTC
j_call: TRBJ2-7; d_call: TRBD2; v_call: TRBV6-6; clone_size: -; cdr3_aa: CASSGTSGFGEQYF; cdr3_nt: TGTGCCAGCAGCGGGACTAGCGGGTTTGGGGAGCAGTACTTC
j_call: TRBJ2-5; d_call: TRBD2; v_call: TRBV28; clone_size: -; cdr3_aa: CASSLGLVKGGQETQYF; cdr3_nt: TGTGCCAGCAGTTTGGGACTAGTGAAGGGGGGCCAAGAGACCCAGTACTTC
j_call: TRBJ1-2; d_call: -; v_call: TRBV5-1; clone_size: few; cdr3_aa: CASSLVRESENGYTF; cdr3_nt: TGCGCCAGCAGCTTGGTTCGGGAGTCCGAGAATGGCTACACCTTC
j_call: TRBJ2-2; d_call: -; v_call: TRBV20-1; clone_size: many; cdr3_aa: CSARVPGEESGELFF; cdr3_nt: TGCAGTGCTAGAGTCCCGGGAGAGGAAAGCGGGGAGCTGTTTTTT
j_call: TRBJ2-3; d_call: TRBD2; v_call: TRBV24-1; clone_size: -; cdr3_aa: CATSDAVAGGRDTQYF; cdr3_nt: TGTGCCACCAGTGATGCGGTAGCGGGAGGGCGTGATACGCAGTATTTT
j_call: TRBJ2-2; d_call: TRBD1; v_call: TRBV6-2/TRBV6-3; clone_size: -; cdr3_aa: CASSSPPGQMNTGELFF; cdr3_nt: TGTGCCAGCAGTTCTCCACCGGGACAGATGAACACCGGGGAGCTGTTTTTT
j_call: TRBJ2-1; d_call: TRBD2; v_call: TRBV2; clone_size: few; cdr3_aa: CASHRRTSYPNEQFF; cdr3_nt: TGTGCCAGCCACCGCCGGACTAGTTATCCCAATGAGCAGTTCTTC
j_call: TRBJ2-3; d_call: -; v_call: TRBV12-3/TRBV12-4; clone_size: -; cdr3_aa: CASSYRTQYF; cdr3_nt: TGTGCCAGCAGCTACCGTACGCAGTATTTT
j_call: TRBJ2-1; d_call: TRBD1; v_call: TRBV5-1; clone_size: -; cdr3_aa: CASSPGQGSYNEQFF; cdr3_nt: TGCGCCAGCAGCCCGGGACAGGGCTCCTACAATGAGCAGTTCTTC
j_call: TRBJ2-2; d_call: TRBD2; v_call: TRBV19; clone_size: few; cdr3_aa: CASSPTRLAGDPSTGELFF; cdr3_nt: TGTGCCAGTAGCCCGACCCGACTAGCGGGGGACCCGAGCACCGGGGAGCTGTTTTTT
j_call: TRBJ1-6; d_call: -; v_call: TRBV11-2; clone_size: -; cdr3_aa: CASSLGGGGNSPLHF; cdr3_nt: TGTGCCAGCAGCTTAGGGGGGGGAGGTAATTCACCCCTCCACTTT
j_call: TRBJ1-5; d_call: -; v_call: TRBV10-3; clone_size: few; cdr3_aa: CAISEETGTQPQHF; cdr3_nt: TGTGCCATCAGTGAGGAGACAGGTACTCAGCCCCAGCATTTT
j_call: TRBJ2-1; d_call: TRBD2; v_call: TRBV4-3; clone_size: few; cdr3_aa: CASSHRTSRDEQFF; cdr3_nt: TGCGCCAGCAGCCATAGGACTAGCCGGGATGAGCAGTTCTTC
j_call: TRBJ2-5; d_call: -; v_call: TRBV7-9; clone_size: -; cdr3_aa: CASSPGRGRETQYF; cdr3_nt: TGTGCCAGCAGCCCTGGACGGGGAAGGGAGACCCAGTACTTC
j_call: TRBJ1-5; d_call: -; v_call: TRBV18; clone_size: few; cdr3_aa: CASSPELHQPQHF; cdr3_nt: TGTGCCAGCTCACCGGAGTTACATCAGCCCCAGCATTTT
j_call: TRBJ1-5; d_call: TRBD1; v_call: TRBV6-2/TRBV6-3; clone_size: -; cdr3_aa: CASSTGVRASNQPQHF; cdr3_nt: TGTGCCAGCAGCACAGGGGTGCGGGCGAGCAATCAGCCCCAGCATTTT
j_call: TRBJ2-3; d_call: TRBD1; v_call: TRBV28; clone_size: many; cdr3_aa: CASSSYRGGTDTQYF; cdr3_nt: TGTGCCAGCAGTTCATACAGGGGCGGCACAGATACGCAGTATTTT
j_call: TRBJ2-7; d_call: TRBD1; v_call: TRBV28; clone_size: many; cdr3_aa: CASSTTGESLEQYF; cdr3_nt: TGTGCCAGCAGTACTACAGGGGAATCCCTCGAGCAGTACTTC
j_call: TRBJ2-3; d_call: TRBD2; v_call: TRBV3-1; clone_size: -; cdr3_aa: CASSPPAGGRPDTQYF; cdr3_nt: TGTGCCAGCAGCCCCCCAGCGGGGGGCCGTCCAGATACGCAGTATTTT
j_call: TRBJ1-5; d_call: TRBD1; v_call: TRBV20-1; clone_size: -; cdr3_aa: CSAAETGDLNQPQHF; cdr3_nt: TGCAGTGCTGCTGAGACAGGGGACTTAAATCAGCCCCAGCATTTT
j_call: TRBJ1-1; d_call: TRBD1; v_call: TRBV5-1; clone_size: few; cdr3_aa: CASSLAGTGLGEAFF; cdr3_nt: TGCGCCAGCAGCTTGGCCGGGACAGGGTTGGGTGAAGCTTTCTTT
j_call: TRBJ2-5; d_call: -; v_call: TRBV4-1; clone_size: -; cdr3_aa: CASSQDKGGWQETQYF; cdr3_nt: TGCGCCAGCAGCCAAGATAAAGGGGGGTGGCAAGAGACCCAGTACTTC
j_call: TRBJ1-1; d_call: -; v_call: TRBV6-4; clone_size: -; cdr3_aa: CASSQGEVTEAFF; cdr3_nt: TGTGCCAGCAGTCAGGGCGAGGTCACTGAAGCTTTCTTT
j_call: TRBJ2-7; d_call: -; v_call: TRBV6-2/TRBV6-3; clone_size: -; cdr3_aa: CASTRSSYEQYF; cdr3_nt: TGTGCCAGCACCCGGAGCTCCTACGAGCAGTACTTC
j_call: TRBJ2-1; d_call: -; v_call: TRBV19; clone_size: -; cdr3_aa: CASSIINEQFF; cdr3_nt: TGTGCCAGTAGTATAATCAATGAGCAGTTCTTC